This T cell receptor (beta chain) was sequenced for a study of T-cell reconstitution after alpha-beta-depleted transplantation in children. Library preparation (for TCRbeta) was performed with unique molecular identifiers. TCRdb reprocessed the PCR reads via MiXCR and lists one record per CDR3 protein. The table includes about 610,000 distinct CDR3 sequences, about 10% detected once. This clonotype was seen only a few times. The CDR3 totals 15 residues. V lost 2 bases and J 5 bases, leaving 14 bases between the germline ends. The TCR sequence derives from a human donor who donated a stem cell graft to a child with acute myeloid leukemia. The J gene is TRBJ2-3, the V gene TRBV12-3 or TRBV12-4, with D unresolved. The starting material was PBMCs from the stem cell graft donor, obtained from the stem cell graft. The CDR3 DNA sequence: TGTGCCAGCAGTTTAATAAGGCCTGATGTAGATACGCAGTATTTT. Translated: CASSLIRPDVDTQYF.